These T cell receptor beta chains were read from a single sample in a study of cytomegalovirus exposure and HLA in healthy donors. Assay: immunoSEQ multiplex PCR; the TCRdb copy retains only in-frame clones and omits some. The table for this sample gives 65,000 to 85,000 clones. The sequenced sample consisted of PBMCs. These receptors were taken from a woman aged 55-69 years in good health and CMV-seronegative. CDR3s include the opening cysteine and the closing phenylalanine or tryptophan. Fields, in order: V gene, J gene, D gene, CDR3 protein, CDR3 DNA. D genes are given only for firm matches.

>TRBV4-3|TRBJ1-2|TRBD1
CASSQPGQGAHGYTF
TGCGCCAGCAGCCAACCGGGACAGGGGGCGCACGGCTACACCTTC
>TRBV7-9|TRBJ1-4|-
CASTGRGNEKLFF
TGTGCCAGCACGGGAAGGGGGAATGAAAAACTGTTTTTT
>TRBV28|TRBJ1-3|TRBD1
CASSSTGRDTIYF
TGTGCCAGCAGCTCGACAGGGCGGGACACCATATATTTT
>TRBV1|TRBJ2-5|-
CTSSHKRDRRRQETQYF
TGCACCAGCAGCCACAAGAGGGACAGGCGCCGCCAAGAGACCCAGTACTTC
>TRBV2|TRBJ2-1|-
CASSESTTYNEQFF
TGTGCCAGCAGTGAATCAACAACCTACAATGAGCAGTTCTTC
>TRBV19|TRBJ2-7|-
CASMGPGFYEQYF
TGTGCCAGTATGGGGCCGGGTTTTTACGAGCAGTACTTC
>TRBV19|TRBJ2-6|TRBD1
CASSPRDRETNSGANVLTF
TGTGCCAGTAGTCCTCGGGACAGGGAAACTAACTCTGGGGCCAACGTCCTGACTTTC
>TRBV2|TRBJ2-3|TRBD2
CASSDSTSSADTQYF
TGTGCCAGCAGTGATTCGACTAGCTCAGCAGATACGCAGTATTTT
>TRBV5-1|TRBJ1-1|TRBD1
CASSAGTALNTEAFF
TGCGCCAGCAGCGCCGGGACAGCGCTGAACACTGAAGCTTTCTTT
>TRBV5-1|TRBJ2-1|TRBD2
CASSFASGSLNEQFF
TGCGCCAGCAGCTTCGCTAGCGGGAGCCTCAATGAGCAGTTCTTC
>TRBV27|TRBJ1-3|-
CASSIRGPGNTIYF
TGTGCCAGCAGTATCAGGGGTCCTGGAAACACCATATATTTT
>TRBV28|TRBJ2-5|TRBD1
CASSLMQGAEETQYF
TGTGCCAGCAGTTTAATGCAGGGGGCGGAAGAGACCCAGTACTTC
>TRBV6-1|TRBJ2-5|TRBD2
CASSGTSGATQYF
TGTGCCAGCAGTGGCACTAGCGGTGCCACCCAGTACTTC
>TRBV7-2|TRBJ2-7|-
CASTRGSYEQYF
TGTGCCAGCACCCGAGGGTCCTACGAGCAGTACTTC
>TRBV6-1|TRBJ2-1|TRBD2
CASSGRGEGSYNEQFF
TGTGCCAGCAGTGGACGGGGGGAGGGGTCCTACAATGAGCAGTTCTTC
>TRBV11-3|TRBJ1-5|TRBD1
CASSATSDFRDRVVNQPQHF
TGTGCCAGCAGCGCCACAAGCGACTTCCGGGACAGGGTAGTGAATCAGCCCCAGCATTTT
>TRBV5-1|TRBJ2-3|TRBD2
CASSQGTSGGTDTQYF
TGCGCCAGCAGCCAAGGGACTAGCGGGGGGACAGATACGCAGTATTTT
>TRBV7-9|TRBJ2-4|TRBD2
CASSLTSGRARAKNIQYF
TGTGCCAGCAGCCTTACTAGCGGGAGGGCCAGGGCCAAAAACATTCAGTACTTC